Following are 25 T cell receptor beta chains from one sample sequenced in a study of T cell repertoires in ileal Crohn's disease. Sequenced by immunoSEQ multiplex PCR; TCRdb stores in-frame clones only, minus some. The table has approximately 8,200 clones, around four fifths seen once; the top ten hold 7.5% to 9.5%. Sequencing input: ileal tissue. The receptors were sampled from an adult with Crohn's disease.

As DNA, the CDR3 is TGTGCCAGCAGCGGGGGGCCTGGTGAGCAGTTCTTC. Its protein product is CASSGGPGEQFF. The rearrangement links TRBV2 to TRBJ2-1; D might be TRBD2 (7 bases). Between the trimmed V and J ends, which lost 6 bases and 9 bases, there was a span of 12 bases. The germline V gene has CDR1 SNHLY and CDR2 FYNNEI. The CDR3 has 12 amino acids.

This clone was observed once. This sequence joins TRBV6-5 and TRBJ1-5; D not certain. V was pared by 4 bases and J by 2 bases, with 15 bases between. This CDR3 region has 16 residues. Germline lookup yields CDR1 MNHEY and CDR2 SVGAGI. This chain's CDR3 is CASSLNRIGGNQPQHF. CDR3 nucleotides: TGTGCCAGCAGTTTAAACCGTATCGGGGGCAATCAGCCCCAGCATTTT.

About this clone: The junction shows a germline mismatch at one end, possibly a read error. The chain carries TRBV25-1 and TRBJ2-2; D might be TRBD2 (6 bases). The CDR3 is 16 amino acids. Germline CDR1 is MGHDK and CDR2 is SYGVNS. The CDR3 protein is CASSSTGVPFVGGLFF. CDR3 bases: TGTGCCAGCAGTTCAACGGGGGTACCCTTTGTTGGGGGGCTGTTTTTT.

This clone is medium-sized. The V call is TRBV30, the J call TRBJ2-4, with 7 positions matching TRBD2. The CDR3 runs to 15 residues. Germline V gene data show CDR1 as GTSNPN and CDR2 as SVGIG (reference sequence). J was trimmed by 5 bases and V by 2 bases; bases with no gene match: 9. The CDR3 protein is CAWSPKEGGQNIQYF. DNA of the CDR3: TGTGCCTGGAGTCCCAAGGAGGGAGGGCAAAACATTCAGTACTTC.

This clone was observed a single time. V gene TRBV9 combines with J gene TRBJ2-3; no clear D gene. Trimming stripped 4 bases from V and 2 bases from J, with 20 bases between. Germline V lookup: CDR1 SGDLS, CDR2 YYNGEE. The CDR3 sequence is 17 residues long. The CDR3 DNA reads TGTGCCAGCAGCCCTACTATTAGCAACAAAAACACAGATACGCAGTATTTT. The encoded protein is CASSPTISNKNTDTQYF.

This chain uses TRBV14 with TRBJ1-1; 9 bases line up with TRBD1. In germline, CDR1 is SGHDN, CDR2 FVKESK. The junction had 7 bases not matched to a gene; V was cut back by 4 bases and J by 4 bases. The CDR3 runs to 15 residues. This chain's CDR3 is CASSPPDRGGTEAFF. The CDR3 nucleotides are TGTGCCAGCAGCCCGCCTGACAGGGGGGGCACTGAAGCTTTCTTT.

The J gene is TRBJ2-6, the V gene TRBV4-3; a possible D gene is TRBD2 (5 bases). V lost 0 bases and J lost 1, with 10 bases in between. Germline CDR1 reads LGHNA; CDR2 reads YSLEER. This CDR3 is built from 17 residues. The CDR3 coding sequence is TGCGCCAGCAGCCAAGACATAACGGGGTCTGGGGCCAACGTCCTGACTTTC. Protein product: CASSQDITGSGANVLTF.

This sequence joins TRBV6-5 and TRBJ2-7, with TRBD1 identical over 8 bases. With V trimmed by 6 bases and J by 5 bases, 6 bases remained unmatched. Germline CDR1 MNHEY, CDR2 SVGAGI. CDR3 length: 13 amino acids. CDR3 residues: CASRPSDRDEQYF. The CDR3 DNA follows: TGTGCCAGCAGGCCCTCGGACAGGGACGAGCAGTACTTC.

The DNA of the CDR3 is TGCGCCAGCAGCCAAGATCGGGGGGCAGCGGATACGCAGTATTTT. Encoded protein: CASSQDRGAADTQYF. This sequence joins TRBV4-3 and TRBJ2-3; D possibly corresponds to TRBD2 (7 bases). In germline, CDR1 is LGHNA, CDR2 YSLEER. V was cut by 0 bases and J by 6 bases, with 13 bases left in between. CDR3 length: 15 amino acids.

V gene TRBV25-1 combines with J gene TRBJ2-5, with D possibly being TRBD2 (5 bases). The CDR3 is 11 residues long. V lost 3 bases and J lost 12, with 11 bases in between. Looked up from germline, CDR1 is MGHDK and CDR2 is SYGVNS. As DNA, the CDR3 is TGTGCCAGCAGTGAGTTCGGGGTCAAGTACTTC. This encodes CASSEFGVKYF. The full variable domain, in which reference TRBV25-1 and TRBJ2-5 provide the parts outside the CDR3, is EADIYQTPRYLVIGTGKKITLECSQTMGHDKMYWYQQDPGMELHLIHYSYGVNSTEKGDLSSESTVSRIRTEHFPLTLESARPSHTSQYLCASSEFGVKYFGPGTRLLVL.

The J gene is TRBJ1-5, the V gene TRBV7-9; D gene uncertain. V shed 5 bases and J shed 1 base, with 18 bases lying between them. Germline V gene lookup returns CDR1 SEHNR and CDR2 FQNEAQ (reference sequence). CDR3 length: 17 residues. The CDR3 sequence: CASSQRPGERSNQPQHF. The CDR3 DNA reads as TGTGCCAGCAGCCAACGCCCCGGAGAGAGAAGCAATCAGCCCCAGCATTTT.

This chain connects TRBV4-1 to TRBJ1-4, with a tentative D call TRBD1 (6 bases). Germline lookup yields CDR1 MGHRA and CDR2 YSYEKL. Trimming took off 3 bases at V and 3 bases at J, with 14 bases between the two ends. The CDR3 loop spans 16 amino acids. This CDR3 reads CASSQKRDTANEKLFF. The CDR3 bases are TGCGCCAGCAGCCAGAAGCGGGACACCGCTAATGAAAAACTGTTTTTT.

This chain connects TRBV5-1 to TRBJ2-3; D uncertain. The V gene's germline CDR1 is SGHRS and CDR2 YFSETQ. This CDR3 comprises 15 residues. The V end lost 5 bases, the J end lost 6 bases, and 19 bases lay between the germline ends. The CDR3 reads CASRSIRPRADTQYF. As DNA, the CDR3 is TGCGCCAGCAGATCTATCCGGCCCCGAGCGGATACGCAGTATTTT.

This chain joins TRBV7-3 and TRBJ1-1; 8 positions agree with TRBD1. V shed 5 bases, J shed 4 bases, and the junction held 6 bases outside the gene matches. Germline lookup yields CDR1 SGHTA and CDR2 FQGTGA. CDR3 length: 14 amino acids. The chain's CDR3 is CASSLDRGFTEAFF. DNA for the CDR3: TGTGCCAGCAGCCTAGACAGGGGATTCACTGAAGCTTTCTTT.

The table lists this clone with a count of one. J is TRBJ2-3 and V is TRBV4-3; 7 bases are shared with TRBD2. This CDR3 spans 17 amino acids. The ends lost 4 bases at V and 2 bases at J; junction bases unmatched: 12. Germline CDR1 LGHNA, CDR2 YSLEER. The CDR3 region is CASSPNAGLFSTDTQYF. The CDR3 bases are TGCGCCAGCAGCCCTAACGCGGGACTATTCTCCACAGATACGCAGTATTTT.

J is TRBJ1-1 and V is TRBV9; D uncertain. The germline V gene encodes CDR1 SGDLS and CDR2 YYNGEE. The CDR3 totals 14 residues. V was clipped by 1 base and J by 1 base, with 8 bases between them. The CDR3, as DNA: TGTGCCAGCAGCGTAAGTCAGTGGAACACTGAAGCTTTCTTT. Translating it yields CASSVSQWNTEAFF.

This clone appeared a single time. The rearrangement uses TRBV2 and TRBJ1-6; D is ambiguous. This CDR3 comprises 15 residues. Germline V gene lookup returns CDR1 SNHLY and CDR2 FYNNEI. Trimming pared 5 bases from V and 3 bases from J, leaving 11 bases between. CDR3 DNA: TGTGCCAGCAGTCGGGGAGAAATCTATAATTCACCCCTCCACTTT. Protein product: CASSRGEIYNSPLHF.

This chain joins TRBV5-6 and TRBJ2-5; tentatively, D is TRBD2 (6 bases). CDR1 SGHDT and CDR2 YYEEEE come from the germline V gene. This CDR3 region has 15 residues. With 3 bases removed from V and 0 bases from J, the gap between germline ends came to 12 bases. DNA of the CDR3: TGTGCCAGCAGCTCGACGGGAGAGTACCAAGAGACCCAGTACTTC. The encoded protein is CASSSTGEYQETQYF.

The chain uses TRBV5-4 and TRBJ2-3, with TRBD2 matching over 14 bases. This CDR3 is built from 15 residues. Germline lookup yields CDR1 SGHNT and CDR2 YYREEE (reference sequence). J lost 9 bases, V lost 0 bases, and 3 bases had no gene match. The DNA for the CDR3 is TGTGCCAGCAGCTTGGGACTAGCGGGGGGGCAGACGCAGTATTTT. Translation gives CASSLGLAGGQTQYF.

This chain connects TRBV11-2 to TRBJ1-5, with D possibly matching TRBD1 (5 bases). Germline V CDR1 and CDR2: SGHAT, FQNNGV. The V and J ends lost 0 bases and 5 bases respectively, with 11 bases between them. The CDR3 totals 15 residues. The CDR3 loop is CASSLEGRRDQPQHF. Here the CDR3 DNA reads TGTGCCAGCAGCTTAGAGGGGCGGAGAGATCAGCCCCAGCATTTT.

The J gene is TRBJ1-2, the V gene TRBV19; 9 positions match TRBD1. This CDR3 is 13 amino acids long. V lost 8 bases, J lost 4 bases, and 5 bases stayed unmatched. The V gene's germline CDR1 is LNHDA and CDR2 SQIVND (reference sequence). CDR3 amino acids: CASASDRGYGYTF. CDR3 nucleotide sequence: TGTGCCAGTGCATCGGACAGGGGCTATGGCTACACCTTC.

The CDR3 DNA reads as TGTGCCAGCAGCCAAGCTAGCGGGTTAAGAAGCTCCTACAATGAGCAGTTCTTC. Protein product: CASSQASGLRSSYNEQFF. The chain is built from TRBV14 and TRBJ2-1, with 8 bases lining up with TRBD2. Per the germline V gene, CDR1 is SGHDN and CDR2 is FVKESK. This CDR3 has 18 residues. Trimming at V came to 1 base and at J to 0 bases, leaving 8 bases not matched to a gene.

The V and J genes are TRBV6-4 and TRBJ2-1; TRBD2 matches at 9 bases. The CDR3 is 16 residues long. V was pared by 3 bases and J by 4 bases, with 7 bases of the junction left unmatched. Per the germline V gene, CDR1 is MRHNA and CDR2 is SNTAGT. The CDR3 sequence: CASSELPSGVYNEQFF. CDR3 nucleotide sequence: TGTGCCAGCAGTGAACTCCCTAGCGGGGTATACAATGAGCAGTTCTTC.

This clone was counted a single time. This chain uses TRBV4-1 with TRBJ2-7, with 11 bases matching TRBD2. The germline V gene encodes CDR1 MGHRA and CDR2 YSYEKL. The ends lost 1 base at V and 0 bases at J; junction bases unmatched: 5. The CDR3 contains 17 residues. The CDR3, as DNA: TGCGCCAGCAGCCAAGCCCTTACTAGCGGGGGCTCCTACGAGCAGTACTTC. It codes for CASSQALTSGGSYEQYF.

CDR3 DNA sequence: TGTGCCAGTAGCGGAGACAGCCACCCCTACGAGCAGTACTTC. Protein: CASSGDSHPYEQYF. This sequence joins TRBV19 and TRBJ2-7; TRBD1 is a possible D gene (5 bases). The CDR3 is made up of 14 amino acids. Per the germline V gene, CDR1 is LNHDA and CDR2 is SQIVND (reference sequence). The V end was cut by 6 bases, the J end by 2 bases, with 14 bases between.